The TCR beta chain described here comes from a study of Ad26.COV2.S vaccination and SARS-CoV-2 variants. General study points: People given the vaccine had a wider spike-specific TCR breadth than placebo recipients did.

Germline CDR1 SGHVS, CDR2 FNYEAQ. V trimming: 4 bases; J trimming: 4 bases; junction bases outside the gene matches: 3. This CDR3 region has 15 residues. Libraries were prepared by immunoSEQ multiplex PCR; TCRdb keeps only in-frame clonotypes and omits some of them. The sample gives about 680,000 clones, around 89% of which show up once; roughly 1.5% is in the top ten. Treatment described: roughly 20 received Ad26.COV2.S at low or high dose, single or two shots; 5 received placebo; per-sample allocation not given. Sampling was performed 63 days after the first vaccine or placebo injection. An adult donor aged 18-55 years was enrolled in Boston. Comments on this clone: The antigen is not known.

The sequence was collected from a person aged 18 to 59 who received the Ad26.COV2.S COVID-19 vaccine or a placebo. The chain is built from TRBV7-6 and TRBJ2-1; 11 nucleotides match TRBD2. The input for sequencing was peripheral blood, taken in a trial of Ad26.COV2.S vaccine versus placebo. The CDR3 region is CASSSTSGEYNEQFF. Here the CDR3 DNA reads TGTGCCAGCAGCTCGACTAGCGGGGAGTACAATGAGCAGTTCTTC.